This is a list of T cell receptor beta chains from one sample in a study of STAT5B mutations in CD4+ large granular lymphocyte leukemia. Clones were sequenced by immunoSEQ multiplex PCR, and TCRdb holds only the in-frame ones, with some missing. The sample consists of tens of thousands of clones, roughly 74% of them appearing once. The sample comprised CD4+ T cells from blood buffy coats. Receptor source: a human donor in good health. CDR3s leave out the opening cysteine and the closing phenylalanine or tryptophan. The order of the fields is V gene, J gene, CDR3 protein.

TRBV6-1,TRBJ1-1,ASSPQTLPGTEAF
TRBV5-4,TRBJ2-7,ASSLGANSYEQY
TRBV18,TRBJ1-1,ASSPNRGETEAF
TRBV27,TRBJ2-2,ATRRTGSTGELF
TRBV6-6,TRBJ1-5,ASSYSREQPQH
TRBV5-8,TRBJ1-2,ASSLAALPGESGYT
TRBV28,TRBJ2-5,ASSFREPGETQY
TRBV6-6,TRBJ1-2,ASGGNYGYT
TRBV6-1,TRBJ2-7,ASTYGQSKY
TRBV27,TRBJ2-1,ASSFLGLAGGPYNEQF
TRBV2,TRBJ1-5,ASRDRVEDQPQH
TRBV28,TRBJ2-3,ASSFEGPPGPSDTQY
TRBV19,TRBJ1-4,ASSQGPLGKLF
TRBV4-3,TRBJ1-2,ASSHRGNYGYT
TRBV5-1,TRBJ2-3,ASSFGPGGGTDTQY
TRBV13,TRBJ2-1,ASSLGGRYNEQF
TRBV28,TRBJ1-1,ASSAQGKGRTEAF
TRBV5-1,TRBJ2-2,ASSLAGDPNTGELF
TRBV7-8,TRBJ1-5,ASSPTGTGLNQPQH
TRBV20-1,TRBJ1-3,SAIERNTIY
TRBV2,TRBJ2-3,AIQPGGDTDTQY
TRBV6-5,TRBJ2-1,ASRLQGVSYNEQF
TRBV27,TRBJ1-2,ASSLSRRNYGYT
TRBV4-2,TRBJ2-5,ASSQDWLAGGLGQY
TRBV7-9,TRBJ2-3,ASSPGHTHTDTQY
TRBV29-1,TRBJ2-5,SVEGGSETQY
TRBV19,TRBJ1-2,ASYRTGGSFYGYT
TRBV29-1,TRBJ1-2,SVETLGGGGYT
TRBV27,TRBJ2-2,ASTAGFTGELF
TRBV7-9,TRBJ2-7,ASSLGGLANHYEQY
TRBV7-9,TRBJ1-2,ASTQVYGYT
TRBV2,TRBJ2-7,ASSEGGDEQY
TRBV2,TRBJ1-6,ASLPGGTGGNSPLH
TRBV5-1,TRBJ1-1,ASRQDRAEAF
TRBV28,TRBJ2-3,ASSTIAGPTDTQY
TRBV28,TRBJ1-6,ASGNSPLH
TRBV18,TRBJ2-7,ASSPLAGSSYEQY
TRBV28,TRBJ2-1,ASRQVGNNEQF
TRBV9,TRBJ1-1,ASTRDGTEAF
TRBV28,TRBJ1-1,ASSFRSGTEAF
TRBV2,TRBJ2-1,ASGGGFYNEQF
TRBV7-8,TRBJ1-3,ASSAGSGNTIY
TRBV4-3,TRBJ2-7,ASSQGRQGFEQY
TRBV7-2,TRBJ1-1,ASSLEGDTEAF
TRBV30,TRBJ1-5,AWRPRGGHQPQH
TRBV18,TRBJ1-3,ASSPRISGNTIY
TRBV5-6,TRBJ2-2,ASSLLPGTEITGELF
TRBV11-2,TRBJ2-3,ASSPWTSGGALDTQY
TRBV7-9,TRBJ1-2,ASSPVRQGAYGYT
TRBV7-9,TRBJ1-1,ASSLSQGFAEAF
TRBV2,TRBJ2-2,ASSEDGTVFAGELF
TRBV28,TRBJ1-4,ASSTLRVLF
TRBV30,TRBJ1-3,AWRFKSGNTIY